The 26 T cell receptor beta chains below were found in one sample sequenced in a study of T cell repertoires in cytomegalovirus infection. One entry per CDR3 protein results from TCRdb running MiXCR on the reads. The data hold about 890,000 distinct CDR3 sequences, with roughly a third observed a single time. No antigens are known for them. Sequenced material: cultured CD8+ T cells from PBMCs, taken from culture after CMV antigen stimulation. The origin of the receptors is a human donor in good health (CMV status not recorded). Some clones in this sample may be carry-over from other donors' samples.

This clonotype was seen ten or more times. This chain joins TRBV7-2 and TRBJ2-2; D unclear. Germline CDR1 SGHTA, CDR2 FQGNSA. V was trimmed by 1 base and J by 7 bases, leaving 10 bases between them. This CDR3 contains 14 residues. The CDR3 DNA follows: TGTGCCAGCAGCTTAGGACAAGAGAGCGGGGAGCTGTTTTTT. This sequence encodes CASSLGQESGELFF. Drawing the rest from reference TRBV7-2 and TRBJ2-2, the complete variable domain is GAGVSQSPSNKVTEKGKDVELRCDPISGHTALYWYRQSLGQGLEFLIYFQGNSAPDKSGLPSDRFSAERTGGSVSTLTIQRTQQEDSAVYLCASSLGQESGELFFGEGSRLTVL.

This clonotype was detected a few times. V gene TRBV14 combines with J gene TRBJ2-1; D ambiguous. This CDR3 is 13 amino acids long. V lost 4 bases and J lost 9, with 13 bases in between. Germline-derived CDR1 and CDR2 are SGHDN and FVKESK. CDR3 protein: CASSPPDGGEQFF. CDR3 in DNA: TGTGCCAGCAGCCCCCCAGACGGTGGTGAGCAGTTCTTC.

This clonotype was seen a handful of times. The chain couples TRBV14 to TRBJ2-1, with D maybe TRBD2 (6 bases). The germline gives CDR1 SGHDN, CDR2 FVKESK. The V gene lost 0 bases and the J gene lost 2 bases, with 11 bases spanning the gap. The CDR3 extends over 16 amino acids. The CDR3 bases are TGTGCCAGCAGCCAAGAATGGGGAGGCGCCTACAATGAGCAGTTCTTC. Its protein product is CASSQEWGGAYNEQFF.

The V and J genes are TRBV10-3 and TRBJ1-1, with D maybe TRBD1 (6 bases). Germline V gene lookup returns CDR1 ENHRY and CDR2 SYGVKD. Trimming removed 5 bases at V and 5 bases at J, with 18 bases between. The CDR3 extends over 15 amino acids. The CDR3 region is CAISLVQGRRTEAFF. CDR3 coding DNA: TGTGCCATCAGTCTAGTACAGGGCAGGAGAACTGAAGCTTTCTTT.

The genes are TRBV15 and TRBJ2-2; D may match TRBD1 or TRBD2 (6 bases each). The CDR3 runs to 14 residues. The V gene lost 5 bases and the J gene lost 4 bases, with 11 bases spanning the gap. CDR1 LNHNV and CDR2 YYDKDF come from the germline V gene (reference sequence). The CDR3 sequence is CATSRQEGTGELFF. The DNA of the CDR3 is TGTGCCACCAGCCGACAGGAGGGCACCGGGGAGCTGTTTTTT. The full variable domain, in which reference TRBV15 and TRBJ2-2 provide the parts outside the CDR3, is DAMVIQNPRYQVTQFGKPVTLSCSQTLNHNVMYWYQQKSSQAPKLLFHYYDKDFNNEADTPDNFQSRRPNTSFCFLDIRSPGLGDTAMYLCATSRQEGTGELFFGEGSRLTVL.

V is TRBV24-1 and J is TRBJ2-1; 10 bases align to TRBD2. V lost 2 bases to trimming and J lost 3 bases; unmatched junction nucleotides: 3. The CDR3 loop spans 16 amino acids. Germline V lookup: CDR1 KGHDR, CDR2 SFDVKD. CDR3 nucleotides: TGTGCCACCAGTGATTGGACTAGCGGAGACTACAATGAGCAGTTCTTC. Translating gives CATSDWTSGDYNEQFF.

V gene TRBV27 combines with J gene TRBJ1-5, with D maybe TRBD1 (6 bases). Germline V gene lookup returns CDR1 MNHEY and CDR2 SMNVEV (reference sequence). The CDR3 is 15 amino acids. V was shortened by 4 bases and J by 3 bases, with 13 bases between the two germline ends. CDR3 amino acids: CASSSQGSYNQPQHF. For the CDR3, the DNA is TGTGCCAGCAGTTCACAGGGATCATACAATCAGCCCCAGCATTTT.

This chain joins TRBV7-9 and TRBJ2-1, with D hard to call. CDR1 is SEHNR, CDR2 FQNEAQ, per germline (reference sequence). The CDR3 runs to 15 residues. Deletions cut 10 bases from V and 4 bases from J, with 20 bases between. The CDR3, as DNA: TGTGCCACCTCTGTTACGACCACCCCTTACAATGAGCAGTTCTTC. Translating it yields CATSVTTTPYNEQFF.

Concerning this clonotype: It may be a read error: a sequence one base away is much more abundant. In DNA form, the CDR3 reads TGTGCCAGCAGCTTAATTGGGATAGGGCTCTACAATGAGCAGTTCTTC. This translates into CASSLIGIGLYNEQFF. V gene TRBV7-8 combines with J gene TRBJ2-1; D uncertain. V was cut by 2 bases and J by 3 bases, with 14 bases left in between. Germline V CDR1 and CDR2: SGHVS, FQNEAQ. There are 16 residues in the CDR3.

V and J are TRBV3-1 and TRBJ1-2, with 9 nucleotides matching TRBD1. Germline V gene lookup returns CDR1 LGHDT and CDR2 YNNKEL (reference sequence). The CDR3 spans 18 residues. With V trimmed by 0 bases and J by 3 bases, 11 bases remained unmatched. CDR3 sequence reads: CASSQEVADRGDDYGYTF. The CDR3, as DNA: TGTGCCAGCAGCCAAGAAGTGGCGGACAGGGGAGATGACTATGGCTACACCTTC.

Many counts were recorded for this clonotype. The chain employs TRBV7-2 and TRBJ2-3; 9 bases map to TRBD2. The CDR3 loop spans 17 amino acids. Trimming at V came to 5 bases and at J to 1 base, leaving 10 bases not matched to a gene. Germline-derived CDR1 and CDR2 are SGHTA and FQGNSA. The CDR3 DNA sequence: TGTGCCAGCAGCCCCTTAGCGGGGGTCGTTGGCACAGATACGCAGTATTTT. It specifies CASSPLAGVVGTDTQYF.

The chain links TRBV11-1 to TRBJ2-7; unclear D gene. From germline, CDR1 is SGHAT and CDR2 FQDESV (reference sequence). V was clipped by 3 bases and J by 3 bases, with 15 bases between them. This CDR3 has 15 amino acids. CDR3 nucleotides: TGTGCCAGCAGCTTGTGGGATTCTCCTAACTACGAGCAGTACTTC. Protein sequence: CASSLWDSPNYEQYF. The entire variable domain, with the rest obtained from reference TRBV11-1 and TRBJ2-7, is as follows: EAEVAQSPRYKITEKSQAVAFWCDPISGHATLYWYRQILGQGPELLVQFQDESVVDDSQLPKDRFSAERLKGVDSTLKIQPAELGDSAMYLCASSLWDSPNYEQYFGPGTRLTVT.

This clonotype has a handful of counts. The genes are TRBV14 and TRBJ2-1; D call uncertain. The CDR3 contains 14 residues. Germline assignment: CDR1 SGHDN and CDR2 FVKESK. Trimming pared 0 bases from V and 10 bases from J, leaving 13 bases between. CDR3 nucleotide sequence: TGTGCCAGCAGCCAAGAGGGCTTTCTCGGGGAGCAGTTCTTC. It yields the protein CASSQEGFLGEQFF.

This chain links TRBV5-4 with TRBJ2-7; 9 bases align to TRBD2. V lost 2 bases to trimming and J lost 6 bases; unmatched junction nucleotides: 9. Germline CDR1 is SGHNT and CDR2 is YYREEE (reference sequence). The CDR3 is 15 residues long. CDR3 DNA: TGTGCCAGCAGCTTTGAAGCGGGGGGAAGGGTCGAGCAGTACTTC. This encodes CASSFEAGGRVEQYF.

This clonotype was detected only a few times. V usage is TRBV19 and J usage is TRBJ2-5; no clear D gene. V dropped 1 base and J dropped 4 bases, with 10 bases sitting between them. CDR3 length: 14 residues. Germline loops: CDR1 LNHDA, CDR2 SQIVND (reference sequence). CDR3: CASSIGAVLETQYF. The CDR3 DNA reads as TGTGCCAGTAGTATAGGTGCGGTTCTAGAGACCCAGTACTTC.

The sample holds a few counts of this clonotype. The chain employs TRBV5-1 and TRBJ1-1; tentatively, D is TRBD1 (5 bases). The CDR3 is 15 residues long. The V and J ends lost 5 bases and 5 bases respectively, with 19 bases between them. Germline CDR1 SGHRS, CDR2 YFSETQ. The CDR3 loop reads CASSGSRDRGTEAFF. CDR3 nucleotide sequence: TGCGCCAGCAGTGGCAGCAGGGATCGGGGTACTGAAGCTTTCTTT.

This clonotype was observed a few times. The V and J genes are TRBV12-3 or TRBV12-4 and TRBJ2-1; D unclear. The V and J ends lost 7 bases and 4 bases respectively, with 17 bases between them. This CDR3 is 15 amino acids long. The CDR3 region is CASTLTGPRYNEQFF. The CDR3 DNA is TGTGCCAGCACACTAACGGGTCCGCGGTACAATGAGCAGTTCTTC.

The chain couples TRBV27 to TRBJ1-1; D is possibly TRBD1 (6 bases). The CDR3 is 12 amino acids. Germline assignment: CDR1 MNHEY and CDR2 SMNVEV (reference sequence). V dropped 4 bases and J dropped 11 bases, with 14 bases sitting between them. The CDR3 loop is CASSSGGGTAFF. The CDR3 bases are TGTGCCAGCAGTTCGGGAGGGGGGACCGCTTTCTTT.

Only a few counts were recorded for this clonotype. This chain uses TRBV6-2 or TRBV6-3 with TRBJ1-6; D gene unclear. Trimming stripped 3 bases from V and 7 bases from J, with 19 bases between. The CDR3 runs to 17 residues. Germline V gives CDR1 MNHEY, CDR2 SVGEGT. This CDR3 reads CASSYRPSGSSNSPLHF. The CDR3 nucleotides read TGTGCCAGCAGTTATCGCCCTTCGGGGTCTTCGAATTCACCCCTCCACTTT.

The chain uses TRBV20-1 and TRBJ2-7; 9 bases map to TRBD2. The CDR3 is 14 amino acids. The V gene's germline CDR1 is DFQATT and CDR2 SNEGSKA (reference sequence). The trim removed 5 bases at V and 3 bases at J, leaving 8 bases unmatched. The CDR3 region is CSAPRTSESYEQYF. The CDR3 bases are TGCAGTGCTCCCCGGACTAGCGAAAGCTACGAGCAGTACTTC.

The V gene is TRBV6-1, the J gene TRBJ2-5; TRBD2 might be the D (6 bases). V lost 6 bases and J 9 bases, leaving 17 bases between the germline ends. The CDR3 has 13 residues. CDR1 and CDR2 from the germline V gene are MNHNS and SASEGT. The CDR3 loop is CASRPRAGGAQYF. DNA of the CDR3: TGTGCCAGCAGACCCCGGGCGGGCGGGGCCCAGTACTTC.

The chain couples TRBV9 to TRBJ2-3; the D is unclear. This CDR3 contains 16 residues. Germline CDR1 reads SGDLS; CDR2 reads YYNGEE. V was cut by 4 bases and J by 3 bases, with 18 bases left in between. The CDR3 coding sequence is TGTGCCAGCAGCCCCGTAAAGGTGTTGGTTACAGATACGCAGTATTTT. Translated: CASSPVKVLVTDTQYF.

J is TRBJ1-6 and V is TRBV6-5; 7 positions match TRBD1. The length of the CDR3 is 15 residues. The germline V gene has CDR1 MNHEY and CDR2 SVGAGI. J gave up 7 bases and V 0 bases, and 3 bases lay outside the gene matches. The CDR3 loop is CASSYSTGSNSPLHF. For the CDR3, the DNA is TGTGCCAGCAGTTACTCGACAGGGTCAAATTCACCCCTCCACTTT.

This rearrangement joins TRBV5-1 to TRBJ1-6; tentatively, D is TRBD1 (5 bases). Germline CDR1 SGHRS, CDR2 YFSETQ. Trimming stripped 4 bases from V and 8 bases from J, with 16 bases between. The CDR3 loop spans 15 amino acids. CDR3 in DNA: TGCGCCAGCAGCCCCACCCGGGACCGTTATTCACCCCTCCACTTT. It encodes CASSPTRDRYSPLHF.

This clonotype was seen more than once but under ten times. The chain is built from TRBV7-6 and TRBJ2-7; tentatively, D is TRBD1 (5 bases). The CDR3 length is 14 residues. CDR1 and CDR2 (germline): SGHVS, FNYEAQ. The germline V and J ends were trimmed by 1 base and 1 base, with 8 bases remaining between them. CDR3 sequence reads: CASSLDAGSYEQYF. The CDR3 bases are TGTGCCAGCAGCTTAGATGCAGGGTCCTACGAGCAGTACTTC.

This clonotype was observed a handful of times. The chain couples TRBV12-3 or TRBV12-4 to TRBJ2-4, with D perhaps TRBD2 (6 bases). The CDR3 is 16 residues long. With 5 bases removed from V and 7 bases from J, the gap between germline ends came to 21 bases. As DNA, the CDR3 is TGTGCCAGCAGTCCTATGCCGGCGGGGCCGTTGAACATTCAGTACTTC. It yields the protein CASSPMPAGPLNIQYF.